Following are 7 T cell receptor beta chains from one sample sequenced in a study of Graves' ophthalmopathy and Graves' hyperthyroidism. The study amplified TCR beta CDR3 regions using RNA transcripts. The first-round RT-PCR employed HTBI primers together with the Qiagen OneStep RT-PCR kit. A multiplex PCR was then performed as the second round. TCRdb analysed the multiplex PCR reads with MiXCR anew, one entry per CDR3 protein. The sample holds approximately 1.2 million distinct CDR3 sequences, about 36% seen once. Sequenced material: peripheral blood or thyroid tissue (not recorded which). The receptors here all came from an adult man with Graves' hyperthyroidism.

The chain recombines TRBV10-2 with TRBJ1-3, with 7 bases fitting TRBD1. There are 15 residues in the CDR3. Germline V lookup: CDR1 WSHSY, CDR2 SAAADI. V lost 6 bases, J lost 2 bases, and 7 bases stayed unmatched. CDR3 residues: CASRTGAIPGNTIYF. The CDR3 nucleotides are TGCGCCAGCAGAACAGGGGCCATCCCTGGAAACACCATATATTTT.

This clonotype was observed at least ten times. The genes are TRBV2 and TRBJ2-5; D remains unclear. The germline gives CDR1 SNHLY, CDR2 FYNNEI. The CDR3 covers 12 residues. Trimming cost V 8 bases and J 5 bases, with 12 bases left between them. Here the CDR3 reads CASSGWVETQYF. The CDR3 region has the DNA TGTGCCAGCTCCGGTTGGGTGGAGACCCAGTACTTC. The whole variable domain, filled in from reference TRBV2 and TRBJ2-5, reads EPEVTQTPSHQVTQMGQEVILRCVPISNHLYFYWYRQILGQKVEFLVSFYNNEISEKSEIFDDQFSVERPDGSNFTLKIRSTKLEDSAMYFCASSGWVETQYFGPGTRLLVL.

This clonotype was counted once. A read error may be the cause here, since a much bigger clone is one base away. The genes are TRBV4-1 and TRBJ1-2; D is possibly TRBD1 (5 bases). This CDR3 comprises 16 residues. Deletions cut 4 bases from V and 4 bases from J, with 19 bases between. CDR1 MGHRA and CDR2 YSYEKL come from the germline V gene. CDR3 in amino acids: CASSPPGAGHSYGYTF. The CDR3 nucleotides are TGCGCCAGCAGCCCTCCCGGGGCAGGGCACAGCTATGGCTACACCTTC.

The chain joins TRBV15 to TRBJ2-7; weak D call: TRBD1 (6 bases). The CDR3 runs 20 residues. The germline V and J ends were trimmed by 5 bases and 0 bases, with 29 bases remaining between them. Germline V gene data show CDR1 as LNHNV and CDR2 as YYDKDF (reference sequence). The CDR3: CATSPRGGNLSLLYSYEQYF. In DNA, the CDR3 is TGTGCCACCAGCCCGCGAGGGGGTAATCTGTCTCTACTATACTCCTACGAGCAGTACTTC.

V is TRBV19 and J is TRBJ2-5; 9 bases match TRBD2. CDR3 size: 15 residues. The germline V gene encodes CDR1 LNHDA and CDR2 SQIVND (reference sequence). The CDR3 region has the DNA TGTGCTAGAGATCGGCTAGCGGGAAGGCAAGAGACCCAGTACTTC. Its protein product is CARDRLAGRQETQYF.

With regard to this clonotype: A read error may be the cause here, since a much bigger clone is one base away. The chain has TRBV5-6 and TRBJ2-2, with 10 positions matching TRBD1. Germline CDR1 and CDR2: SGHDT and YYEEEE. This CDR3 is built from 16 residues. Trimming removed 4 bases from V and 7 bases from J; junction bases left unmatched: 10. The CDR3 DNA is TGTGCCAGCAGCGTACCGGGACAGGGGCAACTCGGGGAGCTGTTTTTT. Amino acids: CASSVPGQGQLGELFF. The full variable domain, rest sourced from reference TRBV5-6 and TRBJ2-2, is DAGVTQSPTHLIKTRGQQVTLRCSPKSGHDTVSWYQQALGQGPQFIFQYYEEEERQRGNFPDRFSGHQFPNYSSELNVNALLLGDSALYLCASSVPGQGQLGELFFGEGSRLTVL.

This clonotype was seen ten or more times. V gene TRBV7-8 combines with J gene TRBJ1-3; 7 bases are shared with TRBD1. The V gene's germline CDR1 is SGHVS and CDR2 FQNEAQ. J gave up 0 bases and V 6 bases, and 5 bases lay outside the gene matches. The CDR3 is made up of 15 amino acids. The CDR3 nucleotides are TGTGCCAGCAGACGCAGGGGGTCCTCTGGAAACACCATATATTTT. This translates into CASRRRGSSGNTIYF.